These 8 T cell receptor beta chains originate from one sample sequenced in a study of OX40 agonist ivuxolimab in advanced cancers. Produced via immunoSEQ multiplex PCR; TCRdb's table is partial and in-frame only. The sample shows some 90,000 clones, approximately 90% of them seen only once. The source was CD4+ or CD8+ T cells sorted from blood, collected in a trial of the OX40 agonist ivuxolimab. The receptors shown here come from an adult with an advanced solid tumor such as melanoma, head and neck, liver or kidney cancer.

The V gene is TRBV27, the J gene TRBJ1-3; a weak D match, TRBD1 (5 bases). The CDR3 length is 16 residues. CDR1 MNHEY and CDR2 SMNVEV come from the germline V gene (reference sequence). Trimming stripped 5 bases from V and 0 bases from J, with 14 bases between. The CDR3 region is CASSAEGRVSGNTIYF. The CDR3 DNA follows: TGTGCCAGCAGTGCAGAAGGCAGGGTCTCTGGAAACACCATATATTTT.

The chain carries TRBV21-1 and TRBJ2-7; the D call in the table, TRBD1, was not verified against the DNA. TRBV21-1 is listed as a pseudogene. This CDR3 spans 15 amino acids. In DNA, the CDR3 is TGTGCCAGCAGCTCCCAGGTCCCTCAGGTTTCCGAGCAGTACTTC. Translation gives CASSSQVPQVSEQYF.

V and J are TRBV28 and TRBJ2-7; D might be TRBD1 (5 bases). Per germline, CDR1 MDHEN and CDR2 SYDVKM. The CDR3 spans 14 residues. The V gene lost 5 bases and the J gene lost 0 bases, with 11 bases spanning the gap. The CDR3 reads CASSPSQVSYEQYF. The CDR3 coding sequence is TGTGCCAGCAGTCCGTCACAGGTCTCCTACGAGCAGTACTTC.

This clone was recorded once. This rearrangement joins TRBV19 to TRBJ2-1; a weak D match, TRBD2 (5 bases). Deletions cut 3 bases from V and 10 bases from J, with 19 bases between. The germline V gene has CDR1 LNHDA and CDR2 SQIVND (reference sequence). The CDR3 is 15 amino acids. The DNA of the CDR3 is TGTGCCAGTAGTATTTTTTCGGGAAGTGCGGAAGAGCAGTTCTTC. Amino acid sequence: CASSIFSGSAEEQFF.

This chain connects TRBV2 to TRBJ2-1, with TRBD2 matching over 12 bases. Germline lookup yields CDR1 SNHLY and CDR2 FYNNEI. CDR3 length: 15 residues. The trim removed 6 bases at V and 4 bases at J, leaving 4 bases unmatched. The CDR3 DNA follows: TGTGCCAGCAGAGCCGGGACTAGCGGGTACAATGAGCAGTTCTTC. Its protein is CASRAGTSGYNEQFF.

The chain recombines TRBV19 with TRBJ2-4; D is perhaps TRBD2 (6 bases). Trimming pared 1 base from V and 10 bases from J, leaving 11 bases between. The CDR3 has 13 residues. The germline V gene encodes CDR1 LNHDA and CDR2 SQIVND (reference sequence). CDR3 residues: CASSIGLDGIQYF. As DNA, the CDR3 is TGTGCCAGTAGTATAGGACTAGACGGAATTCAGTACTTC.

The V gene is TRBV5-8, the J gene TRBJ2-4; 12 bases match TRBD2. The CDR3 has 17 amino acids. The V and J ends lost 0 bases and 5 bases, in that order; junction bases with no gene match: 6. From germline, CDR1 is SGHTS and CDR2 YDEGEE. In DNA, the CDR3 is TGTGCCAGCAGCTTGGAGCCTAGCGGGAGGGCCCAAAACATTCAGTACTTC. Translating it yields CASSLEPSGRAQNIQYF.

The V call is TRBV18, the J call TRBJ2-5; 9 bases line up with TRBD1. Germline assignment: CDR1 KGHSH and CDR2 LQKENI. The CDR3 has 14 amino acids. With 3 bases clipped from V and 9 bases from J, the junction kept 8 bases outside the gene matches. The CDR3, as DNA: TGTGCCAGCTCACCCGCGGGACAGGGCACCCCCCAGTACTTC. This encodes CASSPAGQGTPQYF.